This T cell receptor beta chain emerged from a study of beta chain features in type 1 diabetes. Overall study findings and caveats: Across patients, naive, central memory and Treg TCRB repertoires exhibited apparently greater similarity than was observed across healthy donors. A moderate, significant TCRB CDR3 shortening appeared in type 1 diabetes across four CD4+ subsets. Individuals with type 1 diabetes displayed fewer insertions and more deletions at VDJ junctions.

From germline, CDR1 is SGHRS and CDR2 YFSETQ. CDR3 size: 14 residues. V was shortened by 7 bases and J by 7 bases, with 20 bases between the two germline ends. The authors reverse transcribed all of the isolated RNA, so sequencing captured expressed TCRB transcripts. The repertoire was sequenced with immunoSEQ multiplex PCR; TCRdb's copy has only in-frame clones and lacks some. The sample has 250,000 to 300,000 clones; about 23% are singletons. This clone was seen only a few times. The antigen remains undetermined. Sequences were obtained from naive CD4+ T cells from blood. This chain connects TRBV5-1 to TRBJ1-2, with D possibly being TRBD1 (5 bases). This clonotype was sampled from a woman aged 25 to 39 with type 1 diabetes. CDR3 in DNA: TGCGCCAGCGGTTTGAAGGACAACGCCCTTGGCTACACCTTC. It is translated as CASGLKDNALGYTF. Full variable domain (rest looked up from reference TRBV5-1 and TRBJ1-2): KAGVTQTPRYLIKTRGQQVTLSCSPISGHRSVSWYQQTPGQGLQFLFEYFSETQRNKGNFPGRFSGRQFSNSRSEMNVSTLELGDSALYLCASGLKDNALGYTFGSGTRLTVV.